This entry lists 3 T cell receptor beta chains sequenced from one sample in a study of regulatory T cells in long-lasting Graves disease. Library construction for TCR beta used iRepertoire HTBI primers and Arm-PCR of CDR3 regions. Each CDR3 protein is one row after TCRdb ran MiXCR on the multiplex PCR reads. Among roughly 610,000 distinct CDR3 sequences listed, 15% to 20% were seen once. As for time point: newly diagnosed GD, antithyroid drugs for less than 3 months. The TCR library was made from RNA extracted from PBMCs. These same records also appear under a second study, on T cells in Graves' hyperthyroidism and ophthalmopathy.

The specimen comprised peripheral blood mononuclear cells (PBMCs), sampled at new diagnosis, from a patient treated with antithyroid drugs. These TCRs come from a man between 18 and 29 years old with Graves disease.

This clonotype was observed a handful of times. V usage is TRBV9 and J usage is TRBJ2-5; 16 bases line up with TRBD2. The germline CDR1 and CDR2 sequences are SGDLS and YYNGEE. After removal of 5 bases from V and 2 bases from J, the junction contained 6 bases not matched to a gene. The CDR3 contains 17 residues. In DNA, the CDR3 is TGTGCCAGCAGGGGGACTAGCGGGAGGGCTACTCAAGAGACCCAGTACTTC. Its protein is CASRGTSGRATQETQYF.

The rearrangement uses TRBV10-3 and TRBJ1-4, with D perhaps TRBD1 (5 bases). Germline V gene sequence: CDR1 ENHRY, CDR2 SYGVKD. V shed 4 bases and J shed 6 bases, with 12 bases lying between them. CDR3 length: 14 residues. The CDR3 coding sequence is TGTGCCATCAGTGTTGGGGGAACGGATGAAAAACTGTTTTTT. It is translated as CAISVGGTDEKLFF.

A few counts support this clonotype. A read error may produce the germline difference seen at one junction end. The chain's CDR3 is CVSSQGGWGNQPQHF. CDR3 sequence (DNA): TGTGTCAGCAGCCAAGGAGGGTGGGGCAATCAGCCCCAGCATTTT. The chain couples TRBV3-1 to TRBJ1-5; D uncertain. The CDR3 has 15 residues. Germline lookup yields CDR1 LGHDT and CDR2 YNNKEL (reference sequence).